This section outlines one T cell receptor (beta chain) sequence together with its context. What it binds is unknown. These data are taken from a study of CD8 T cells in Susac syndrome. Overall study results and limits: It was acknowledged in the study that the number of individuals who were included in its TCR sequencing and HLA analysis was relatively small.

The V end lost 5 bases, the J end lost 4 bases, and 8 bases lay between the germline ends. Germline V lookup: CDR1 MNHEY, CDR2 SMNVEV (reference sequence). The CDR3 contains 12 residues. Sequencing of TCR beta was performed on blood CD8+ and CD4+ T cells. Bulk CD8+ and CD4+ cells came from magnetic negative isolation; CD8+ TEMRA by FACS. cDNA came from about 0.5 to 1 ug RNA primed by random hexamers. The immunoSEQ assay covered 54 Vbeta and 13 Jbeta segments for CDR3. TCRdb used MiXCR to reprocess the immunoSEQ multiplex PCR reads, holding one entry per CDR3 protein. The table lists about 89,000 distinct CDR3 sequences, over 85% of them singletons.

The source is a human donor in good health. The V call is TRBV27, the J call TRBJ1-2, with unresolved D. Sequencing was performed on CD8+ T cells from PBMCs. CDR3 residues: CASSLPGYGYTF. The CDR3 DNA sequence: TGTGCCAGCAGTCTTCCGGGCTATGGCTACACCTTC.